The 14 T cell receptor beta chains reported below all come from one sample, sequenced in a study of cytomegalovirus exposure and HLA in healthy donors. PCR used 60 Vbeta primers and 13 Jbeta primers. Data came from immunoSEQ multiplex PCR; TCRdb stores just in-frame clones and leaves some out. The sample carries 120,000 or so clones, 60% to 85% recorded once. What was sequenced was PBMCs. These receptors originate from a female donor in good health and CMV-seronegative.

CDR3 residues: CASSPSGGTYEQYF. Written as DNA, the CDR3 is TGTGCCAGCTCACCATCCGGGGGGACCTACGAGCAGTACTTC. The V call is TRBV18, the J call TRBJ2-7; the match to TRBD2 covers 7 bases. Germline V gene lookup returns CDR1 KGHSH and CDR2 LQKENI. J gave up 2 bases and V 2 bases, and 3 bases lay outside the gene matches. This CDR3 is built from 14 residues.

The genes are TRBV7-9 and TRBJ2-7; D call uncertain. V was pared by 5 bases and J by 5 bases, with 10 bases between. The CDR3 is 12 amino acids. CDR1 and CDR2 from the germline V gene are SEHNR and FQNEAQ (reference sequence). CDR3 coding DNA: TGTGCCAGCAGCCAAAGCTTGAACGAGCAGTACTTC. It yields the protein CASSQSLNEQYF.

The chain combines TRBV15 with TRBJ2-5, with 7 bases fitting TRBD2. The junction had 5 bases not matched to a gene; V was cut back by 0 bases and J by 10 bases. This CDR3 region has 13 residues. Per germline, CDR1 LNHNV and CDR2 YYDKDF (reference sequence). CDR3 residues: CATSRDLERGQYF. DNA of the CDR3: TGTGCCACCAGCAGAGATTTGGAGCGGGGCCAGTACTTC.

The chain links TRBV28 to TRBJ2-1; D gene uncertain. CDR1 MDHEN and CDR2 SYDVKM come from the germline V gene. CDR3 length: 13 residues. V was cut by 11 bases and J by 1 base, with 12 bases left in between. The CDR3 loop is CAGQTNSYNEQFF. The CDR3, as DNA: TGTGCCGGCCAAACTAATTCCTACAATGAGCAGTTCTTC.

CDR3 protein: CASGLAPDTQYF. CDR3 bases: TGTGCCAGCGGGCTAGCGCCAGATACGCAGTATTTT. The genes are TRBV2 and TRBJ2-3; TRBD2 might be the D (6 bases). Between the trimmed V and J ends, which lost 8 bases and 4 bases, there was a span of 10 bases. The CDR3 runs to 12 residues. The germline gives CDR1 SNHLY, CDR2 FYNNEI.

The chain combines TRBV11-3 with TRBJ2-5; 7 bases match TRBD2. Trimming removed 7 bases from V and 3 bases from J; junction bases left unmatched: 5. The germline CDR1 and CDR2 sequences are SGHNT and YENEEA. This CDR3 contains 13 residues. CDR3 DNA sequence: TGTGCCAGCAAGGGTGCGGGAGAAGAGACCCAGTACTTC. Protein sequence: CASKGAGEETQYF.

The chain has TRBV18 and TRBJ2-5; 7 nucleotides agree with TRBD1. The CDR3 loop spans 13 amino acids. Germline trimming cut 3 bases from V and 3 bases from J; bases unmatched to any gene: 1. Germline CDR1 KGHSH, CDR2 LQKENI. The CDR3 nucleotides are TGTGCCAGCTCACCGACAGGGAAAGAGACCCAGTACTTC. Protein product: CASSPTGKETQYF.

With respect to this clone: An end of the junction differs from the germline gene, which may be a read error. CDR3 sequence (DNA): TGTTCCAGCAGCTTAGCCCAGCTAGCGGGAGTGTATGAGCAGTTCTTC. Protein: CSSSLAQLAGVYEQFF. The rearrangement links TRBV7-9 to TRBJ2-1, with 10 positions matching TRBD2. The CDR3 is 16 amino acids. The V gene's germline CDR1 is SEHNR and CDR2 FQNEAQ (reference sequence).

The count of this clone is one. The V call is TRBV2, the J call TRBJ2-3; D ambiguous. The CDR3 length is 14 residues. Germline CDR1 and CDR2: SNHLY and FYNNEI. V gave up 6 bases and J gave up 2 bases, with 12 bases separating them. In nucleotides, the CDR3 is TGTGCCAGCAGGGCTAGAACAACCACAGATACGCAGTATTTT. It yields the protein CASRARTTTDTQYF. The full variable domain, in which reference TRBV2 and TRBJ2-3 provide the parts outside the CDR3, is EPEVTQTPSHQVTQMGQEVILRCVPISNHLYFYWYRQILGQKVEFLVSFYNNEISEKSEIFDDQFSVERPDGSNFTLKIRSTKLEDSAMYFCASRARTTTDTQYFGPGTRLTVL.

The V call is TRBV9, the J call TRBJ1-1; 8 bases are shared with TRBD1. CDR3 length: 13 amino acids. J gave up 11 bases and V 2 bases, and 8 bases lay outside the gene matches. Germline assignment: CDR1 SGDLS and CDR2 YYNGEE. CDR3 DNA sequence: TGTGCCAGCAGCGTCTCACCCGACAGGGGCGCTTTCTTT. This encodes CASSVSPDRGAFF.

This clone was seen only once. This chain links TRBV11-2 with TRBJ2-7, with TRBD1 matching over 9 bases. Germline V lookup: CDR1 SGHAT, CDR2 FQNNGV. CDR3 length: 14 amino acids. V was pared by 3 bases and J by 3 bases, with 3 bases of the junction left unmatched. CDR3 bases: TGTGCCAGCAGCTTTAGGGGACAGGGCTACGAGCAGTACTTC. Translation: CASSFRGQGYEQYF.

This clone was found a few times. The rearrangement uses TRBV18 and TRBJ1-5; 7 nucleotides align to TRBD1. There are 16 residues in the CDR3. V was clipped by 1 base and J by 2 bases; unmatched bases: 5. Germline CDR1 KGHSH, CDR2 LQKENI. The CDR3 coding sequence is TGTGCCAGCTCACCACAGGCGAGGGGGCGCAATCAGCCCCAGCATTTT. This encodes CASSPQARGRNQPQHF.

The chain carries TRBV9 and TRBJ2-7; the match to TRBD1 covers 7 bases. The CDR3 loop spans 15 amino acids. The germline gives CDR1 SGDLS, CDR2 YYNGEE. J lost 1 base, V lost 3 bases, and 7 bases had no gene match. The CDR3 sequence is CASSASGTVSYEQYF. Written as DNA, the CDR3 is TGTGCCAGCAGCGCGTCCGGGACAGTTTCCTACGAGCAGTACTTC.

This clone was seen once. One end of the junction does not line up with germline, which may come from a read error. The chain links TRBV5-6 to TRBJ2-6, with TRBD1 matching over 10 bases. The CDR3 consists of 18 residues. CDR1 is SGHDT, CDR2 YYEEEE, per germline. CDR3 residues: CASSLVWDRGSGANGLTF. CDR3 DNA sequence: TGTGCCAGCAGCTTGGTTTGGGACAGGGGCTCTGGGGCCAACGGCCTGACTTTC.